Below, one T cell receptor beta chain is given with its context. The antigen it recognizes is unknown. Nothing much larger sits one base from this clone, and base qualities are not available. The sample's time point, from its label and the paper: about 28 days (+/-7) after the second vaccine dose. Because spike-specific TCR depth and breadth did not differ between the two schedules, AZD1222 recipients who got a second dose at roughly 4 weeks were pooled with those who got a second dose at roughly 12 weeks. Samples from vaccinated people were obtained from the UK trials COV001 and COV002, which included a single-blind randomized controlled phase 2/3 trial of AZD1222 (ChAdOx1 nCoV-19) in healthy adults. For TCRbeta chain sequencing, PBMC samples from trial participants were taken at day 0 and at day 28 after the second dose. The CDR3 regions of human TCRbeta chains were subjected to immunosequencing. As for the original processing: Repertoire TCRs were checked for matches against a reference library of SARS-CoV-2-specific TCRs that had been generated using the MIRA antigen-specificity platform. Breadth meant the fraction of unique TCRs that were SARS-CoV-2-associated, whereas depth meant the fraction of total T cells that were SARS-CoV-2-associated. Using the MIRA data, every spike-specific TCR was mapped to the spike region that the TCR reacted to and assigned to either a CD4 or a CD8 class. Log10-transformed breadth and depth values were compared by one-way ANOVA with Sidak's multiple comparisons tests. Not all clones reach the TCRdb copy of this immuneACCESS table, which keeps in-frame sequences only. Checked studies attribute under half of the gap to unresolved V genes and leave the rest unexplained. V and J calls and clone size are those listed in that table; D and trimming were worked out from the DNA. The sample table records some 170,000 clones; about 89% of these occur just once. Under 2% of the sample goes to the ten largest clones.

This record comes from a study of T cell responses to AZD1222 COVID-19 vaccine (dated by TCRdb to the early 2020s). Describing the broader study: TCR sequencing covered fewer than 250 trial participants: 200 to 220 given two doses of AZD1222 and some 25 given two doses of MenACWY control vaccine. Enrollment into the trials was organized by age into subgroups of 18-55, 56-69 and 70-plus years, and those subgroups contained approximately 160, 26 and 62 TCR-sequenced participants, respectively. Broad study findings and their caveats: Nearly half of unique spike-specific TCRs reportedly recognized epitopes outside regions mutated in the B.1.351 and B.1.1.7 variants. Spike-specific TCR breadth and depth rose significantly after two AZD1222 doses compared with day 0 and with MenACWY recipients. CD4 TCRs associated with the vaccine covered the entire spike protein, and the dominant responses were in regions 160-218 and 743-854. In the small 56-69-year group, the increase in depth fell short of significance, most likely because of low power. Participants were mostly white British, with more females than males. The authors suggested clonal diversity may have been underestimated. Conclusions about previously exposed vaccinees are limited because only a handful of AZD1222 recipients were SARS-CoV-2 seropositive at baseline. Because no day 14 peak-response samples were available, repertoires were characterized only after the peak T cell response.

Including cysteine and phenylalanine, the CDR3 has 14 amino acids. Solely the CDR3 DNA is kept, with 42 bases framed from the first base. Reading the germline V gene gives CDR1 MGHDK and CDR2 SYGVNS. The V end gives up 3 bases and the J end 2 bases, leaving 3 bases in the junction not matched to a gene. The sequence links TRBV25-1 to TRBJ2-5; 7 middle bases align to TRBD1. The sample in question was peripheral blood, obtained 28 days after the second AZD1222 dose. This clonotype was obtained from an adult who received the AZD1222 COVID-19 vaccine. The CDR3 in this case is CASSDLRGQETQYF. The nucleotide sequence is TGTGCCAGCAGTGACCTCAGGGGGCAAGAGACCCAGTACTTC. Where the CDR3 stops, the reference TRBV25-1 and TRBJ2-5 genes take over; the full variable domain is EADIYQTPRYLVIGTGKKITLECSQTMGHDKMYWYQQDPGMELHLIHYSYGVNSTEKGDLSSESTVSRIRTEHFPLTLESARPSHTSQYLCASSDLRGQETQYFGPGTRLLVL.